Described below is a single TCR beta chain sequence and its context. The sample holds many counts of this clonotype. Its specific antigen is unknown. There are no base qualities to consult, and no much larger clone falls within one base. The method behind the library was 5' RACE. Sequencing used a NextSeq 500. The TCR library protocol attached unique molecular identifiers to individual cDNA molecules to correct for sequencing error and PCR bias. TCR alpha and beta chains were both sequenced, and the abundances of alpha and beta sequences in each sample were closely correlated with each other. On the authors' methods: Decombinator V4 was used to perform V gene, J gene and CDR3 annotation of TCR sequences. TCRs were defined as expanded if a significant change between any two time points was detected under a Poisson model with p below 0.0001. TCR abundances were normalised to the total number of TCRs sequenced in each sample and reported as counts per million. MAIT TCRs were defined by TRAV1-2 paired with TRAJ12, TRAJ20 or TRAJ33, and iNKT TCRs by TRAV10 paired with TRAJ18. VDJdb, accessed 1 November 2021, was searched for CMV, EBV and SARS-CoV-2 annotated TCRs, excluding TCRs annotated for multiple antigens. Using fastp at Q25 and MiXCR, TCRdb reprocessed the public reads and kept productive beta chains. Each CDR3 protein appears once, grouped with its most common genes and DNA. The V and J calls and clone size come from TCRdb's table, not from the authors' own analysis. Present in this sample are about 92,000 distinct CDR3 sequences, about an eighth of which were seen just once. Approximately 7.5% of the sample is taken by the ten largest.

The CDR3, cysteine through phenylalanine, is 12 amino acids long. Of the read, only the CDR3 DNA is kept; its 36 bases are in frame from base 1. CDR1 and CDR2 were assigned from the germline V gene as SNHLY and FYNNEI. This sample is drawn from a study of early T cells in non-severe SARS-CoV-2 infection (dated by TCRdb to the early 2020s). Regarding the research as a whole: Bulk RNA from unsorted whole blood was used for TCR sequencing, so alpha and beta chains could not be paired. Overall study outcomes, separate from this receptor: Matching against VDJdb was skewed toward anti-spike CD8 responses, likely underestimated virus-specific expansions, and missed private and CD4 specificities.

This was a case-control study nested in a cohort of healthcare workers in London, UK, who had nasopharyngeal swab PCR tests and blood samples taken every week. Healthcare workers were recruited during the week of the UK lockdown, between 23 and 31 March 2020, and followed weekly for up to roughly 15 weeks. The chain links TRBV2 with TRBJ1-1; TRBD1 is perhaps the D gene, given 6 matching bases. The sample consisted of whole blood. The TCR originated in an adult who was a healthcare worker with PCR-confirmed SARS-CoV-2 infection or an uninfected control (not recorded which). The CDR3 sequence is CVSALRGTEAFF. The DNA reads as follows: TGTGTCAGTGCCCTCAGGGGCACTGAAGCTTTCTTT.